Presented here are 8 T cell receptor beta chains from one specimen sequenced in a study of OX40 agonist ivuxolimab in advanced cancers. Sequencing was performed with immunoSEQ multiplex PCR; in TCRdb, only in-frame clones are kept and a portion is missing. The sample holds tens of thousands of clones, 80% to 90% seen once. Here the sequenced sample was CD4+ or CD8+ T cells sorted from blood, taken in a trial of the OX40 agonist ivuxolimab. The receptors here all came from an adult with an advanced solid tumor such as melanoma, head and neck, liver or kidney cancer.

The gene calls are TRBV7-2 and TRBJ1-5; TRBD1 agrees at 9 bases. This CDR3 is built from 14 residues. Germline V lookup: CDR1 SGHTA, CDR2 FQGNSA. Trimming removed 6 bases from V and 7 bases from J; junction bases left unmatched: 7. The CDR3 DNA reads TGTGCCAGCAGTTATCAAGACAGGGGGCAGCCCCAGCATTTT. This sequence encodes CASSYQDRGQPQHF.

V is TRBV12-5 and J is TRBJ2-1; a weak D match, TRBD1 (6 bases). The ends were cut back, 5 bases at V and 0 bases at J, with 14 bases in the middle. In germline, CDR1 is LGHNT, CDR2 FRNRAP. CDR3 length: 16 residues. The DNA of the CDR3 is TGTGCTAGTGGTCTAAGACAGGAAAGCTCCTACAATGAGCAGTTCTTC. The encoded protein is CASGLRQESSYNEQFF.

The CDR3 here is CASSLDGYWTGDNEKLFF. The CDR3 DNA follows: TGTGCCAGCAGCTTAGACGGCTACTGGACAGGGGATAATGAAAAACTGTTTTTT. The chain recombines TRBV7-9 with TRBJ1-4, with TRBD1 matching over 9 bases. The CDR3 is made up of 18 amino acids. With 1 base clipped from V and 4 bases from J, the junction kept 10 bases outside the gene matches. CDR1 is SEHNR, CDR2 FQNEAQ, per germline (reference sequence).

This chain connects TRBV27 to TRBJ1-2; no definite D call. The CDR3 is made up of 13 amino acids. CDR1 is MNHEY, CDR2 SMNVEV, per germline (reference sequence). Trimming pared 7 bases from V and 0 bases from J, leaving 9 bases between. The chain's CDR3 is CASMGRANYGYTF. The CDR3 nucleotides are TGTGCCAGCATGGGCCGAGCTAACTATGGCTACACCTTC.

The V gene is TRBV11-3, the J gene TRBJ2-2; TRBD1 matches 9 bases. The CDR3 spans 14 residues. Germline values: CDR1 SGHNT, CDR2 YENEEA. J gave up 4 bases and V 4 bases, and 1 base lay outside the gene matches. The CDR3: CASSSTGGTGELFF. DNA of the CDR3: TGTGCCAGCAGCTCGACAGGGGGCACCGGGGAGCTGTTTTTT.

The chain couples TRBV5-1 to TRBJ1-6; weak D call: TRBD1 (5 bases). The germline CDR1 and CDR2 sequences are SGHRS and YFSETQ. V lost 4 bases and J 7 bases, leaving 12 bases between the germline ends. The CDR3 extends over 14 amino acids. For the CDR3, the DNA is TGCGCCAGCAGCCATGAATGGGGGAATTCACCCCTCCACTTT. Protein sequence: CASSHEWGNSPLHF.

The chain employs TRBV27 and TRBJ2-1; 7 bases are a match to TRBD2. Germline CDR1 reads MNHEY; CDR2 reads SMNVEV (reference sequence). V gave up 4 bases and J gave up 0 bases; unmatched junction bases: 9. CDR3 length equals 17 residues. Written as DNA, the CDR3 is TGTGCCAGCAGTTCGCCCCTGGGGGGGGTCTCCTACAATGAGCAGTTCTTC. Its protein product is CASSSPLGGVSYNEQFF.

The gene calls are TRBV11-2 and TRBJ1-3; tentatively, D is TRBD1 (5 bases). Germline V lookup: CDR1 SGHAT, CDR2 FQNNGV. The length of the CDR3 is 15 residues. The germline V and J ends were trimmed by 8 bases and 0 bases, with 14 bases remaining between them. The CDR3 sequence is CASGPGTLSGNTIYF. In DNA, the CDR3 is TGTGCCAGCGGGCCAGGGACCCTCTCTGGAAACACCATATATTTT.